This TCR beta chain was sequenced for a study of T cells in Graves' hyperthyroidism and ophthalmopathy (dated by TCRdb to 2018 to 2020). About the investigation overall: Peripheral blood samples were taken at the time of initial diagnosis, prior to any treatment. To identify TCR V-J signatures that set the groups apart, the researchers used a discovery cohort of 95 to 100 patients, made up of 40 to 45 with Graves' ophthalmopathy and 57 with stable Graves' hyperthyroidism. An independent validation cohort of about 20 hyperthyroidism patients and 17 patients who later progressed to ophthalmopathy tested prospective prediction of ophthalmopathy. The roughly 99 discovery patients were divided at random into training and test sets in a 7:3 ratio. In addition, the study compared T-cell repertoires in thyroid tissue and in blood from roughly six Graves' hyperthyroidism patients. After blood sampling, hyperthyroidism patients were treated with methimazole at a starting dose of 30 mg daily, and ophthalmopathy patients were treated with high-dose intravenous methylprednisolone. The paper describes TCR Vbeta CDR3 sequencing of 140 or so peripheral blood samples, made up of 43 ophthalmopathy patients, 70 to 80 hyperthyroidism patients and about 17 progressor patients.

Stable Graves' hyperthyroidism was defined as the absence of progression to ophthalmopathy over 18 months of follow-up. Hyperthyroidism patients were aged 18 to 65 years and newly diagnosed, with disease duration of less than 2 months. The study excluded patients with uncontrolled infections, other autoimmune diseases, pregnancy or lactation. Diagnoses were established on the basis of clinical symptoms, serum thyroxine and TRAb, thyroid ultrasound, and orbital computed tomography. Ficoll-Paque density gradient centrifugation was used to isolate PBMCs from approximately 10 ml of fresh peripheral blood. Total RNA was extracted using Trizol reagent, and RNA quality was assessed on an Agilent 2100 Bioanalyzer. The CDR3 holds 15 amino acids from the cysteine to the phenylalanine. This entry keeps only the CDR3 DNA: 45 bases, framed from base 1. From V the trimming removes 3 bases and from J it removes 5 bases, while the gene matches leave 7 bases of the junction unaccounted for.

Concerning this clonotype itself: Its binding antigen is unknown. Possible read error: a much larger clone is one base away.

Amplification of TCR beta CDR3 regions was carried out from RNA transcripts. The TCR CDR3 was subjected to a first round of RT-PCR using the HTBI primer set and the Qiagen OneStep RT-PCR kit. Libraries were constructed in a second round of multiplex PCR, after which size selection and purification were carried out. Sequencing of the libraries was done on an Illumina HiSeq2000 using paired-end 100 bp reads. The study's processing was this. SOAPnuke was used to process the raw data, removing reads that contained adapters or uncalled bases, had a mean Phred below 15, or lacked an exact match to the constant primer or identifier. COPE v1.2.5 was used to merge high-quality paired reads, and clonotypes were defined as unique nucleotide sequences. MiTCR v1.1 was used to align clonotypes to the IMGT TRBV, TRBD and TRBJ reference segments. Only V-J combinations with frequency above 0.0001, covering 98% to 99.2% of repertoires, were analysed. A TCS score was defined as the ratio of F50 (clonal expansion) to E x V (chaos), with BLOSUM62-based TCRdist applied between CDR3 peptides within each V-J. Welch's t-statistics and random forest reduced 500 to 650 V-J features to roughly 13, which were used in a naive Bayes classifier (R e1071). The similarity between thyroid and blood repertoires was quantified using the Morisita-Horn index. TCRdb reworked the public reads: Q25 trimming with fastp, MiXCR clone assembly, productive beta chains retained. A single entry per CDR3 protein holds the most common genes and DNA from its merged rows. For this entry, the V and J calls and clone size follow TCRdb and not the study's own pipeline. The sample table holds about 760,000 distinct CDR3 sequences, of which approximately 36% were seen once. The ten largest account for 30% to 40% of the sample.

The study at large found these results: Ophthalmopathy was separated from stable hyperthyroidism by a 13 V-J signature model, with around 90% sensitivity and about 81% specificity obtained in cross-validation and 80%/75% obtained in testing. In validation, progression to ophthalmopathy was predicted by the model with almost 71% sensitivity and around 76% specificity, a median of roughly 6 months before onset. Sample size was not statistically predetermined, and investigators were not blinded to group allocation. Most expanded thyroid clonotypes (frequency above 0.001) were also detected in blood, a finding suggesting that blood repertoires may reflect thyroid immune responses.

The sample consisted of blood. The clonotype comes from a woman in her 40s with Graves' hyperthyroidism. Recombination connected TRBV12-3 or TRBV12-4 to TRBJ2-7; the central 10 bases match TRBD2. The DNA reads TGTGCCAGCAGTTTCGGACTAGCGGAGGGGAACGAGCAGTACTTC. Its protein reads: CASSFGLAEGNEQYF.